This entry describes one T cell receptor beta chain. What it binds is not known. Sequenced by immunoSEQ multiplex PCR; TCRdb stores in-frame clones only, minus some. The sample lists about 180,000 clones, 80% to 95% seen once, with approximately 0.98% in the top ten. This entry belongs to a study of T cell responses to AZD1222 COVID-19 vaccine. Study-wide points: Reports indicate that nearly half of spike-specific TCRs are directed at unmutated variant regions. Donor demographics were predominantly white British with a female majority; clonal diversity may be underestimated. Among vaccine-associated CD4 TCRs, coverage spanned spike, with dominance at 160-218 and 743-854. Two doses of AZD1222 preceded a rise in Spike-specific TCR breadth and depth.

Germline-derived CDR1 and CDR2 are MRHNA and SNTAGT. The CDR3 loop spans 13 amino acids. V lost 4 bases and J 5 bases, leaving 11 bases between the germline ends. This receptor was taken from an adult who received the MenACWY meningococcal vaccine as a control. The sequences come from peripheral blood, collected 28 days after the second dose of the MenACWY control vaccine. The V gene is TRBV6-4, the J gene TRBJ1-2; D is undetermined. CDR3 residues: CASSVKEVYGYTF. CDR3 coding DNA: TGTGCCAGCAGTGTGAAGGAGGTTTATGGCTACACCTTC.